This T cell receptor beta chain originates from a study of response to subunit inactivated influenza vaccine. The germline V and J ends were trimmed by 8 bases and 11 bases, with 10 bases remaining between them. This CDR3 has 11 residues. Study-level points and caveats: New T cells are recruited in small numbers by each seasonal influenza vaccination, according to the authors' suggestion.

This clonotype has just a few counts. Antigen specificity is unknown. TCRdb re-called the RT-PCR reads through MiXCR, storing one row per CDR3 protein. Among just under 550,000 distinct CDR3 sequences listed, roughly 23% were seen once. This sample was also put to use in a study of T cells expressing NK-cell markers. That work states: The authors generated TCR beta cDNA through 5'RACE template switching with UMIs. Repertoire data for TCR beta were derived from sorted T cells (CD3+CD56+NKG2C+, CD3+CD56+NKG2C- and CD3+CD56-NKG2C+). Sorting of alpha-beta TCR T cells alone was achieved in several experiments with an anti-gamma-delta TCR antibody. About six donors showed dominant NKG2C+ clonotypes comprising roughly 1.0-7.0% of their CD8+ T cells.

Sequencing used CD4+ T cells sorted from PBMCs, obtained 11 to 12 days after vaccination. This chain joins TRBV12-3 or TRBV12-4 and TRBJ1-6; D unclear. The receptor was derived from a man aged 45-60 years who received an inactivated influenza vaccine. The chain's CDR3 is CASGPEAPLHF. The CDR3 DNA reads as TGTGCCAGCGGCCCGGAGGCACCCCTCCACTTT.